These 7 T cell receptor beta chains share one sample of origin, sequenced in a study of blood T cell repertoires in COVID-19. Assay used: immunoSEQ multiplex PCR; TCRdb lists only in-frame clones, some missing. The sample yields 20,000 to 30,000 clones, approximately 77% seen once. Specimen: peripheral blood. The receptors originated from a human donor in a cohort sampled during active COVID-19.

This chain connects TRBV2 to TRBJ1-5; tentatively, D is TRBD1 (6 bases). The CDR3 runs to 13 residues. V was pared by 10 bases and J by 3 bases, with 13 bases between. The germline CDR1 and CDR2 sequences are SNHLY and FYNNEI. CDR3 coding DNA: TGTGCCATCGTCGGGACACCCAATCAGCCCCAGCATTTT. It yields the protein CAIVGTPNQPQHF.

The chain links TRBV20-1 to TRBJ2-5; weak D call: TRBD1 (6 bases). The CDR3 is 17 residues long. Germline V gives CDR1 DFQATT, CDR2 SNEGSKA (reference sequence). V was clipped by 3 bases and J by 1 base, with 21 bases between them. The CDR3 sequence is CSASSSVDRPSQETQYF. CDR3 DNA sequence: TGCAGTGCTAGTTCCAGCGTCGACAGGCCCTCCCAAGAGACCCAGTACTTC.

The chain joins TRBV5-1 to TRBJ2-1, with D tentatively TRBD1 (6 bases). CDR3 length: 16 amino acids. Germline V gene sequence: CDR1 SGHRS, CDR2 YFSETQ. V lost 6 bases and J lost 5, with 21 bases in between. This CDR3 is CASTPSVSGVDNEQFF. CDR3 sequence (DNA): TGCGCCAGCACACCCTCAGTTTCAGGGGTCGACAATGAGCAGTTCTTC.

Only one count was recorded for this clone. V is TRBV6-2 or TRBV6-3 and J is TRBJ2-7, with 8 positions matching TRBD1. Trimming took 0 bases from V and 4 from J; bases not matched to a gene: 20. Looked up from germline, CDR1 is MNHEY and CDR2 is SVGEGT. The CDR3 consists of 20 residues. In DNA, the CDR3 is TGTGCCAGCAGTTACTCTTCCAGGGGGCTTTGGGTTGACCAAGTTTACGAGCAGTACTTC. Its protein is CASSYSSRGLWVDQVYEQYF.

V gene TRBV4-1 combines with J gene TRBJ1-4, with D uncertain. Trimming removed 4 bases from V and 4 bases from J, with 13 bases in between. Germline V gives CDR1 MGHRA, CDR2 YSYEKL. The CDR3 loop spans 15 amino acids. In DNA form, the CDR3 reads TGCGCCAGCAGCCCCCTCTGGAGCCTTAATGAAAAACTGTTTTTT. Amino acids: CASSPLWSLNEKLFF.

The J gene is TRBJ1-1, the V gene TRBV18, with D perhaps matching TRBD1 (5 bases). Germline V CDR1 and CDR2: KGHSH, LQKENI. V was pared by 10 bases and J by 1 base, with 13 bases between. This CDR3 is built from 13 residues. The CDR3 protein is CATKRGGNTEAFF. In nucleotides, the CDR3 is TGTGCCACCAAAAGGGGAGGGAACACTGAAGCTTTCTTT.

This clone was detected only a few times. This chain joins TRBV5-1 and TRBJ2-1; 12 nucleotides match TRBD2. Germline lookup yields CDR1 SGHRS and CDR2 YFSETQ. This CDR3 has 16 residues. Trimming at V came to 4 bases and at J to 3 bases, leaving 5 bases not matched to a gene. DNA for the CDR3: TGCGCCAGCAGCCATAGGACTAGCGGGGTCTACAATGAGCAGTTCTTC. Translated: CASSHRTSGVYNEQFF. Supplemented by reference TRBV5-1 and TRBJ2-1, the full variable domain reads KAGVTQTPRYLIKTRGQQVTLSCSPISGHRSVSWYQQTPGQGLQFLFEYFSETQRNKGNFPGRFSGRQFSNSRSEMNVSTLELGDSALYLCASSHRTSGVYNEQFFGPGTRLTVL.